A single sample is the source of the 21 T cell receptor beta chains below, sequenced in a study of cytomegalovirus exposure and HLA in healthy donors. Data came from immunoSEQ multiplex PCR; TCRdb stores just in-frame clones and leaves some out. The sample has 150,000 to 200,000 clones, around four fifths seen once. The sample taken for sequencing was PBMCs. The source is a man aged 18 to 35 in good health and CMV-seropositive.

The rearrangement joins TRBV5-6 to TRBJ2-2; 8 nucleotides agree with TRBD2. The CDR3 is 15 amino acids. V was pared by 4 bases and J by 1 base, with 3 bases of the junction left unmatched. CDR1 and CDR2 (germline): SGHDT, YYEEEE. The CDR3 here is CASSATSENTGELFF. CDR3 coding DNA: TGTGCCAGCAGCGCGACTAGCGAGAACACCGGGGAGCTGTTTTTT. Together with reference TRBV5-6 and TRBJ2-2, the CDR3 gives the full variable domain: DAGVTQSPTHLIKTRGQQVTLRCSPKSGHDTVSWYQQALGQGPQFIFQYYEEEERQRGNFPDRFSGHQFPNYSSELNVNALLLGDSALYLCASSATSENTGELFFGEGSRLTVL.

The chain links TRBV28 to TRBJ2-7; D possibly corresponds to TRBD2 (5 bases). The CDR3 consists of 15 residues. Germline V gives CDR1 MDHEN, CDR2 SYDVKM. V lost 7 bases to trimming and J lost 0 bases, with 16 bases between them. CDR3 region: CASTKGTGVSYEQYF. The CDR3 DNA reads TGTGCCAGCACTAAGGGAACCGGGGTCTCCTACGAGCAGTACTTC.

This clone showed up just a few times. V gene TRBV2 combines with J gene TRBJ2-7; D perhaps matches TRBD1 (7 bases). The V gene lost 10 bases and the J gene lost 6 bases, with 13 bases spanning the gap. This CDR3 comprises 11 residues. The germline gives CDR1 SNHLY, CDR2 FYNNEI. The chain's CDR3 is CAIVQGGEQYF. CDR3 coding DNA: TGTGCCATCGTGCAGGGGGGCGAGCAGTACTTC.

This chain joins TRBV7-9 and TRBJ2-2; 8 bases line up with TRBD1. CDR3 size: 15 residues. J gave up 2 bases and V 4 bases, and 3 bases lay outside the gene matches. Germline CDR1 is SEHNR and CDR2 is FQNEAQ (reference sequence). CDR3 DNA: TGTGCCAGCAGCTCGGACAGGGAAAACACCGGGGAGCTGTTTTTT. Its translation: CASSSDRENTGELFF.

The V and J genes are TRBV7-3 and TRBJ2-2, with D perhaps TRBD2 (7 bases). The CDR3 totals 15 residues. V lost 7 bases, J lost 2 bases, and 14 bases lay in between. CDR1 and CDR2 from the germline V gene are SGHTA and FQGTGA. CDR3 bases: TGTGCCAGCACTAGGAGGGGGGGCAACACCGGGGAGCTGTTTTTT. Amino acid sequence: CASTRRGGNTGELFF.

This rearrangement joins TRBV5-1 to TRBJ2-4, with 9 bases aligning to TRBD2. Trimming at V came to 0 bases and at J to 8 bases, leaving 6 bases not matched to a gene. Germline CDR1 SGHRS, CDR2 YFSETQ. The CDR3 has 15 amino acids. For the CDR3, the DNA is TGCGCCAGCAGCTTGGCCGTGGCTAGCGGGGACATTCAGTACTTC. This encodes CASSLAVASGDIQYF.

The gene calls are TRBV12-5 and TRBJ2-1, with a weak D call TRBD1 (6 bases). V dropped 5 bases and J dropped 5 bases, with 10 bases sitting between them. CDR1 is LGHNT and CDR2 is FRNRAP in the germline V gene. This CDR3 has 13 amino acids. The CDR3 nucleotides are TGTGCTAGTGGTATGGGGACAAACAATGAGCAGTTCTTC. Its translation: CASGMGTNNEQFF.

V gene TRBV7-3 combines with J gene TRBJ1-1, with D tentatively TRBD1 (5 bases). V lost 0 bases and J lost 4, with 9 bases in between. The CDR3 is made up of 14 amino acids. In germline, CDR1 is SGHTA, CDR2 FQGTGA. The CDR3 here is CASSLTGGGTEAFF. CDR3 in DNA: TGTGCCAGCAGCTTAACGGGGGGAGGCACTGAAGCTTTCTTT.

The CDR3 sequence is CASSIGGTGDYGYTF. In DNA form, the CDR3 reads TGTGCCAGTAGTATAGGTGGGACAGGGGACTATGGCTACACCTTC. This chain connects TRBV19 to TRBJ1-2; 10 positions match TRBD1. Losses at the gene ends were 1 base for V and 3 bases for J; bases not matched to a gene: 2. CDR3 length: 15 residues. Germline V gene sequence: CDR1 LNHDA, CDR2 SQIVND (reference sequence).

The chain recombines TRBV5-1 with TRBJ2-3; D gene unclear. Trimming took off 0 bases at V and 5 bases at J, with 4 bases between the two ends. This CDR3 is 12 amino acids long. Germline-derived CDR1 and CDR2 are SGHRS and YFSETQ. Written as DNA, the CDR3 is TGCGCCAGCAGCTTGGGAGGAGATACGCAGTATTTT. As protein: CASSLGGDTQYF.

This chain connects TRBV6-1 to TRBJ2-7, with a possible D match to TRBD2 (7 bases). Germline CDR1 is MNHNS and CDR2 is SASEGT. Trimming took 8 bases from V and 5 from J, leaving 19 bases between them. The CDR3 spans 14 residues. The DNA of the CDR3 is TGTGCCAGCGGATGGGGGGGCACTCGGGACGAGCAGTACTTC. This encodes CASGWGGTRDEQYF.

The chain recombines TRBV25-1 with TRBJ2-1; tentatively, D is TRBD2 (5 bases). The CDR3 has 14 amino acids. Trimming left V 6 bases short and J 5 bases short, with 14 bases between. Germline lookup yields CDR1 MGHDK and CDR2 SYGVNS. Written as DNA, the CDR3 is TGTGCCAGCAGACCGACGGGGATAAACAATGAGCAGTTCTTC. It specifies CASRPTGINNEQFF.

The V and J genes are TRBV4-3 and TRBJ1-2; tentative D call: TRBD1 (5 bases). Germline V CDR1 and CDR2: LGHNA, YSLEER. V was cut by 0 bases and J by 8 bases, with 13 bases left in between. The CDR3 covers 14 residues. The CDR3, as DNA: TGCGCCAGCAGCCAAGATGCGGGGGGGAGAGGCTACACCTTC. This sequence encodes CASSQDAGGRGYTF.

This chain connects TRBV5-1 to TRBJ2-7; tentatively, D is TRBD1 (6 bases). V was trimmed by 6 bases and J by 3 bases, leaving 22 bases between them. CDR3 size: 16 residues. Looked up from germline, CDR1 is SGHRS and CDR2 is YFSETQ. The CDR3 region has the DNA TGCGCCAGCACCCCCCTAAGCGCAGGGGTGATCTACGAGCAGTACTTC. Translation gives CASTPLSAGVIYEQYF.

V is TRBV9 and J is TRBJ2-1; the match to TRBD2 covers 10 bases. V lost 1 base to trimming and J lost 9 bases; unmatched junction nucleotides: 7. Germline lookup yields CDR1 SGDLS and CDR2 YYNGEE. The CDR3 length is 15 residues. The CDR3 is CASSVLAGVSVEQFF. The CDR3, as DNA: TGTGCCAGCAGCGTACTAGCGGGAGTCTCTGTTGAGCAGTTCTTC.

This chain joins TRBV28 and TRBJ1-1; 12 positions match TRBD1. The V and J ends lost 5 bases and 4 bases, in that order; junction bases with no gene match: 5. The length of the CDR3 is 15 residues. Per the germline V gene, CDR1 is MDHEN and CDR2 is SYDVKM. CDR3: CASSPGTGGLTEAFF. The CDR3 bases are TGTGCCAGCAGTCCCGGGACAGGGGGCCTCACTGAAGCTTTCTTT.

CDR3 amino acids: CASSLEQGQGAFF. As DNA, the CDR3 is TGTGCCAGCAGCTTAGAGCAGGGGCAGGGAGCTTTCTTT. The chain links TRBV7-2 to TRBJ1-1, with D possibly TRBD1 on 6 matching bases. Germline V lookup: CDR1 SGHTA, CDR2 FQGNSA. With 1 base removed from V and 10 bases from J, the gap between germline ends came to 13 bases. The CDR3 sequence is 13 residues long.

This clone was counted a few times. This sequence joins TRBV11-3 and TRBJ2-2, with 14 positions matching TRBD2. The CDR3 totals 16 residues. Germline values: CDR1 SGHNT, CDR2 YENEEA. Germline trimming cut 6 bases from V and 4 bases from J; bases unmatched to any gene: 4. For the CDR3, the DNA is TGTGCCAGCAGTTCAGGACTAGCGGGAGGCACCGGGGAGCTGTTTTTT. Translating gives CASSSGLAGGTGELFF. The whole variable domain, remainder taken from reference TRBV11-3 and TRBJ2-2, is EAGVVQSPRYKIIEKKQPVAFWCNPISGHNTLYWYLQNLGQGPELLIRYENEEAVDDSQLPKDRFSAERLKGVDSTLKIQPAELGDSAVYLCASSSGLAGGTGELFFGEGSRLTVL.

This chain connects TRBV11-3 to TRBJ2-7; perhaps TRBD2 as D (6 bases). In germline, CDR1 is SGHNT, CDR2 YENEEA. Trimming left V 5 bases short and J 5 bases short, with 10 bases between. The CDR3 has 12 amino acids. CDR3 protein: CASSRPGDEQYF. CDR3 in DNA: TGTGCCAGCAGCCGCCCGGGGGACGAGCAGTACTTC. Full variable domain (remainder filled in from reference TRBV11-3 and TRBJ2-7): EAGVVQSPRYKIIEKKQPVAFWCNPISGHNTLYWYLQNLGQGPELLIRYENEEAVDDSQLPKDRFSAERLKGVDSTLKIQPAELGDSAVYLCASSRPGDEQYFGPGTRLTVT.

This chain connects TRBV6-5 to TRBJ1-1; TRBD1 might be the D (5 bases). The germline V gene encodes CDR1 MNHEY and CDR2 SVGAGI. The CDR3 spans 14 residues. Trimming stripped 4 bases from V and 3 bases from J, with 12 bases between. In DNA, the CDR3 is TGTGCCAGCAGTTTGGCGGGGGGTCACACTGAAGCTTTCTTT. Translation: CASSLAGGHTEAFF.

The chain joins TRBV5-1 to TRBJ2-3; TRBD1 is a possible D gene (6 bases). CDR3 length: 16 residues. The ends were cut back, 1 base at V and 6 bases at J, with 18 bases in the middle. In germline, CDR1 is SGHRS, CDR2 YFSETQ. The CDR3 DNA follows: TGCGCCAGCAGCTTGAATTTTTTAGGGGGAACTGATACGCAGTATTTT. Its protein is CASSLNFLGGTDTQYF. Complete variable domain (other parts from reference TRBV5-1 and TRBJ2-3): KAGVTQTPRYLIKTRGQQVTLSCSPISGHRSVSWYQQTPGQGLQFLFEYFSETQRNKGNFPGRFSGRQFSNSRSEMNVSTLELGDSALYLCASSLNFLGGTDTQYFGPGTRLTVL.